This passage covers 23 T cell receptor beta chains from one sample sequenced in a study of radiation and T cells in renal cell carcinoma. As to time point: blood 2 weeks post-SBRT. The treatment was: 15 Gy SBRT to primary tumor, nephrectomy 4 weeks later. TCRdb's copy holds only in-frame clones and misses some; the assay was immunoSEQ multiplex PCR. The top ten hold 5.8% of the sample, which has about 130,000 clones, roughly four fifths seen once. Sequencing used blood, obtained from a patient whose treatment included radiotherapy and nephrectomy. Source of these receptors: a man aged 50-60 years with renal cell carcinoma.

The gene calls are TRBV28 and TRBJ1-5, with 10 bases aligning to TRBD1. Germline loops: CDR1 MDHEN, CDR2 SYDVKM. The CDR3 runs 14 residues. Losses at the gene ends were 5 bases for V and 2 bases for J; bases not matched to a gene: 0. The CDR3 bases are TGTGCCAGCAGTGGGACAGGGGGCAATCAGCCCCAGCATTTT. Its translation: CASSGTGGNQPQHF. The full variable domain, its missing parts supplied by reference TRBV28 and TRBJ1-5, is DVKVTQSSRYLVKRTGEKVFLECVQDMDHENMFWYRQDPGLGLRLIYFSYDVKMKEKGDIPEGYSVSREKKERFSLILESASTNQTSMYLCASSGTGGNQPQHFGDGTRLSIL.

On this clone itself: A junction boundary mismatches the germline segment, possibly from a read error. This sequence joins TRBV7-7 and TRBJ2-5; TRBD2 agrees at 8 bases. From germline, CDR1 is SSHAT and CDR2 FNYEAQ (reference sequence). The CDR3 is 14 amino acids. The CDR3: CASSLDLAGETQYF. DNA for the CDR3: TGTGCTAGCAGCTTAGATCTAGCGGGAGAGACCCAGTACTTC.

This clone showed up just a few times. V gene TRBV4-3 combines with J gene TRBJ2-7, with 7 nucleotides matching TRBD2. The germline CDR1 and CDR2 sequences are LGHNA and YSLEER. The CDR3 is 16 amino acids. Trimming took 0 bases from V and 2 from J; bases not matched to a gene: 7. The CDR3 DNA follows: TGCGCCAGCAGCCAAGATCTGCGCGGGGGAACCTACGAGCAGTACTTC. This codes for CASSQDLRGGTYEQYF.

The J gene is TRBJ1-2, the V gene TRBV18; TRBD1 aligns across 9 bases. The V gene's germline CDR1 is KGHSH and CDR2 LQKENI. Trimming cost V 6 bases and J 5 bases; bases outside gene matches: 10. This CDR3 contains 15 residues. The CDR3 region has the DNA TGTGCCAGCTCTTCCGGGACAGGGTCTCAATATGGCTACACCTTC. Protein: CASSSGTGSQYGYTF.

The rearrangement joins TRBV7-2 to TRBJ1-5, with D unresolved. The V gene lost 5 bases and the J gene lost 5 bases, with 13 bases spanning the gap. The CDR3 extends over 14 amino acids. The germline CDR1 and CDR2 sequences are SGHTA and FQGNSA. The CDR3 sequence: CASSPGGGHQPQHF. The CDR3 coding sequence is TGTGCCAGCAGCCCCGGCGGCGGGCATCAGCCCCAGCATTTT.

The chain joins TRBV5-4 to TRBJ2-4, with D possibly being TRBD2 (5 bases). The CDR3 totals 15 residues. The germline gives CDR1 SGHNT, CDR2 YYREEE (reference sequence). Trimming shortened V by 6 bases and J by 5 bases, and 18 bases separated the two germline ends. The CDR3 nucleotides read TGTGCCAGCACCACCGGAGGTGGGGTACAAAACATTCAGTACTTC. Translation gives CASTTGGGVQNIQYF.

Remarks on this clone: The junction shows a germline mismatch at one end, possibly a read error. The chain links TRBV2 to TRBJ1-2, with a weak D call TRBD1 (6 bases). The germline gives CDR1 SNHLY, CDR2 FYNNEI. The CDR3 is 13 amino acids. The CDR3 nucleotides read TGTGCCAGCAGTGATACTCAGGGGATGAGCTCTTTCTTC. Translated, it gives CASSDTQGMSSFF.

V and J are TRBV6-5 and TRBJ1-3; D uncertain. This CDR3 is 16 amino acids long. Germline V CDR1 and CDR2: MNHEY, SVGAGI. The germline V and J ends were trimmed by 2 bases and 0 bases, with 11 bases remaining between them. CDR3 residues: CASSYAAQYSGNTIYF. The CDR3 coding sequence is TGTGCCAGCAGTTACGCCGCCCAGTACTCTGGAAACACCATATATTTT.

The V gene is TRBV6-5, the J gene TRBJ1-1; D remains unclear. Germline lookup yields CDR1 MNHEY and CDR2 SVGAGI. The CDR3 spans 13 residues. V gave up 0 bases and J gave up 3 bases, with 5 bases separating them. The CDR3 DNA sequence: TGTGCCAGCAGTTACTCCTTTTACACTGAAGCTTTCTTT. It is translated as CASSYSFYTEAFF.

The gene calls are TRBV2 and TRBJ2-5; tentative D call: TRBD2 (5 bases). Trimming shortened V by 8 bases and J by 0 bases, and 13 bases separated the two germline ends. Germline-derived CDR1 and CDR2 are SNHLY and FYNNEI. The CDR3 has 14 residues. The DNA for the CDR3 is TGTGCCAGCCGGGTGGCTAGCAACCAAGAGACCCAGTACTTC. Amino acids: CASRVASNQETQYF.

The gene calls are TRBV6-1 and TRBJ1-5; D gene unclear. Germline V gives CDR1 MNHNS, CDR2 SASEGT. The CDR3 sequence is 13 residues long. Between the trimmed V and J ends, which lost 7 bases and 0 bases, there was a span of 7 bases. The CDR3 here is CASTTNSNQPQHF. CDR3 coding DNA: TGTGCCAGCACTACGAATAGCAATCAGCCCCAGCATTTT.

The chain links TRBV13 to TRBJ1-4, with a weak D call TRBD1 (5 bases). The germline V and J ends were trimmed by 6 bases and 4 bases, with 15 bases remaining between them. This CDR3 comprises 15 residues. In germline, CDR1 is PRHDT, CDR2 FYEKMQ (reference sequence). The CDR3 loop is CASRRRGIYNEKLFF. The CDR3, as DNA: TGTGCCAGCAGGCGGCGGGGCATCTATAATGAAAAACTGTTTTTT.

This rearrangement joins TRBV2 to TRBJ2-2; D is tentatively TRBD1 or TRBD2 (5 bases each). Germline lookup yields CDR1 SNHLY and CDR2 FYNNEI. The V and J ends lost 7 bases and 3 bases respectively, with 15 bases between them. The CDR3 runs 15 residues. CDR3 amino acids: CASTLQGTYTGELFF. For the CDR3, the DNA is TGTGCCAGCACCCTCCAAGGGACCTACACCGGGGAGCTGTTTTTT.

The chain has TRBV5-4 and TRBJ1-4, with 8 bases lining up with TRBD1. Germline values: CDR1 SGHNT, CDR2 YYREEE (reference sequence). The CDR3 length is 13 residues. The trim removed 6 bases at V and 7 bases at J, leaving 5 bases unmatched. In DNA form, the CDR3 reads TGTGCCAGCACCCGACAGGGGAGTGAAAAACTGTTTTTT. This translates into CASTRQGSEKLFF.

This chain connects TRBV5-6 to TRBJ2-1; 10 bases agree with TRBD2. This CDR3 is built from 15 residues. With V trimmed by 3 bases and J by 7 bases, 7 bases remained unmatched. Looked up from germline, CDR1 is SGHDT and CDR2 is YYEEEE. CDR3 amino acids: CASSYLAGAQNEQFF. For the CDR3, the DNA is TGTGCCAGCAGCTACCTAGCGGGAGCACAGAATGAGCAGTTCTTC.

V and J are TRBV7-2 and TRBJ2-7, with D hard to call. In germline, CDR1 is SGHTA, CDR2 FQGNSA. V lost 4 bases and J 4 bases, leaving 5 bases between the germline ends. CDR3 size: 11 residues. CDR3 protein: CASSSRYEQYF. For the CDR3, the DNA is TGTGCCAGCAGCTCGAGATACGAGCAGTACTTC.

The J gene is TRBJ1-2, the V gene TRBV5-1; 8 bases line up with TRBD1. Germline values: CDR1 SGHRS, CDR2 YFSETQ. The CDR3 consists of 16 residues. Unmatched junction bases numbered 10, after V lost 4 bases and J lost 2 bases. The CDR3 is CASSPDTGGENYGYTF. As DNA, the CDR3 is TGCGCCAGCAGCCCGGATACAGGGGGTGAAAACTATGGCTACACCTTC.

The sample holds a few counts of this clone. The chain recombines TRBV28 with TRBJ1-1; 7 nucleotides match TRBD1. The V segment lost 5 bases and the J segment 4 bases; nucleotides outside the gene matches: 10. Germline-derived CDR1 and CDR2 are MDHEN and SYDVKM. The CDR3 sequence is 15 residues long. The CDR3 reads CASSRPTGATTEAFF. The CDR3 nucleotides read TGTGCCAGCAGTCGTCCTACAGGGGCCACCACTGAAGCTTTCTTT.

This chain connects TRBV11-1 to TRBJ2-1; D remains ambiguous. The CDR3 is 18 amino acids. Trimming removed 5 bases at V and 0 bases at J, with 20 bases between. The germline gives CDR1 SGHAT, CDR2 FQDESV (reference sequence). The CDR3 DNA reads TGTGCCAGCAGCGCCTACCTTAGCAATATAATCTCCTACAATGAGCAGTTCTTC. Encoded protein: CASSAYLSNIISYNEQFF.

This chain joins TRBV2 and TRBJ1-2; D gene uncertain. The CDR3 covers 14 residues. The V gene's germline CDR1 is SNHLY and CDR2 FYNNEI. Trimming cost V 2 bases and J 5 bases, with 12 bases left between them. The CDR3, as DNA: TGTGCCAGCAGTGAACGATCCACCCGTTATGGCTACACCTTC. Protein product: CASSERSTRYGYTF.

This chain links TRBV11-3 with TRBJ1-1; no definite D call. The germline gives CDR1 SGHNT, CDR2 YENEEA. The ends were cut back, 2 bases at V and 0 bases at J, with 4 bases in the middle. The length of the CDR3 is 13 residues. The CDR3 region is CASSLSVNTEAFF. The DNA for the CDR3 is TGTGCCAGCAGCTTAAGCGTGAACACTGAAGCTTTCTTT.

There are a few counts of this clone. The chain links TRBV5-4 to TRBJ1-6, with unresolved D. The CDR3 has 15 amino acids. V was pared by 4 bases and J by 6 bases, with 14 bases between. Germline V gene lookup returns CDR1 SGHNT and CDR2 YYREEE (reference sequence). The chain's CDR3 is CASSLDLLANSPLHF. CDR3 nucleotides: TGTGCCAGCAGCCTGGACCTACTCGCTAATTCACCCCTCCACTTT.

This clone was detected a few times. This chain uses TRBV19 with TRBJ1-5, with 12 bases matching TRBD1. Per germline, CDR1 LNHDA and CDR2 SQIVND (reference sequence). The V segment lost 6 bases and the J segment 5 bases; nucleotides outside the gene matches: 8. The CDR3 consists of 16 residues. CDR3 nucleotides: TGTGCCAGTAGCCGAAACCGGGACAGGGGGCATCAGCCCCAGCATTTT. Its translation is CASSRNRDRGHQPQHF.